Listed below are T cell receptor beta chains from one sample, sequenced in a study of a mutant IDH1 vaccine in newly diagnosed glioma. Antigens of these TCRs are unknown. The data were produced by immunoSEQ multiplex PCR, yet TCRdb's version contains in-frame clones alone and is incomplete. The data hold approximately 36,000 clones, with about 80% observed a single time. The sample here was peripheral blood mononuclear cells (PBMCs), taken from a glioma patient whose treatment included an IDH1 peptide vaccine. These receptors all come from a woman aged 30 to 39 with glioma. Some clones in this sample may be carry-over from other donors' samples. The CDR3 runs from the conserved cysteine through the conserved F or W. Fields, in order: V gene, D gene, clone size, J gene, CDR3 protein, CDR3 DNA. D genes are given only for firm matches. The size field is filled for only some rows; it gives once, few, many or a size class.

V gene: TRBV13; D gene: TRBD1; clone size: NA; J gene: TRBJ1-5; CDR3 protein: CASSQSDRGHNQPQHF; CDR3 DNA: TGTGCCAGCAGCCAGTCGGACAGGGGGCATAATCAGCCCCAGCATTTT
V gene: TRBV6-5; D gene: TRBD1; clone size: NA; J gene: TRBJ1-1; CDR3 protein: CASSRRGPDTEAFF; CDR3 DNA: TGTGCCAGCAGTCGAAGGGGGCCGGACACTGAAGCTTTCTTT
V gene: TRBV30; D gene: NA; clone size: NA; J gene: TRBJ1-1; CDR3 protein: CAWDRQHTEAFF; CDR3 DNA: TGTGCCTGGGACCGACAGCACACTGAAGCTTTCTTT
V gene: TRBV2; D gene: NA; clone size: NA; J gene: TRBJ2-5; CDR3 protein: CASRENGAQETQYF; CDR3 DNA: TGTGCCAGCAGGGAGAACGGGGCACAAGAGACCCAGTACTTC
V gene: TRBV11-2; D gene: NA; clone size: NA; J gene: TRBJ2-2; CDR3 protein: CASRARTGSAGELFF; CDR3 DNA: TGTGCCAGCAGGGCCAGGACGGGCTCCGCCGGGGAGCTGTTTTTT
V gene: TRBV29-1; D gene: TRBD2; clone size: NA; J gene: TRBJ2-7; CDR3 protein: CSVAGTSGIYEQYF; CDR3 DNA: TGCAGCGTGGCCGGGACTAGCGGAATCTACGAGCAGTACTTC
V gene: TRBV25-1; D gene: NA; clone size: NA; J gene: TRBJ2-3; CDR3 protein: CASREGGTDTQYF; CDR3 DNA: TGTGCCAGCAGAGAAGGGGGCACAGATACGCAGTATTTT
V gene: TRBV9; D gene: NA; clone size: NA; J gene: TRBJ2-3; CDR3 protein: CASSPRTSTDTQYF; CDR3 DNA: TGTGCCAGCAGCCCGCGAACTAGCACAGATACGCAGTATTTT
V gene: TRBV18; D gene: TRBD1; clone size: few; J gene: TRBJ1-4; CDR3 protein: CASSPQGQPNEKLFF; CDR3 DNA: TGTGCCAGCTCACCTCAGGGACAGCCTAATGAAAAACTGTTTTTT
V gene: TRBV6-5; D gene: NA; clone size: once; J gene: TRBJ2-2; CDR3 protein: CASRGTGELFF; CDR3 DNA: TGTGCCAGCAGGGGGACCGGGGAGCTGTTTTTT
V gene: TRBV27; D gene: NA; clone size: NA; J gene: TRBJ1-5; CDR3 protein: CASSRYSNQPQHF; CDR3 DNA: TGTGCCAGCTCAAGATATAGCAATCAGCCCCAGCATTTT
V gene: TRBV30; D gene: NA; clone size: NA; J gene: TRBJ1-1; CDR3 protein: CAWSVNTEAFF; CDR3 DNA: TGTGCCTGGAGTGTGAACACTGAAGCTTTCTTT
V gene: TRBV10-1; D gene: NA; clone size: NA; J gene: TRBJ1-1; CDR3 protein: CASSEAILGTEAFF; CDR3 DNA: TGCGCCAGCAGTGAGGCGATATTGGGAACTGAAGCTTTCTTT
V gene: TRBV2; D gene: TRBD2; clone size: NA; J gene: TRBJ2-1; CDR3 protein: CASKTGSGLATEQFF; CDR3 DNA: TGTGCCAGCAAAACAGGTAGCGGGTTGGCTACTGAGCAGTTCTTC
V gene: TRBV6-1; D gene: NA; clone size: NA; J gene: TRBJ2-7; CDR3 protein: CASSSGFDEQYF; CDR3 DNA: TGTGCCAGCAGTTCAGGGTTCGACGAGCAGTACTTC
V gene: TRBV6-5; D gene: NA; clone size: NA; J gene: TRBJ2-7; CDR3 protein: CASSPDFFQGEQYF; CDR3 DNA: TGTGCCAGCAGTCCCGATTTCTTTCAAGGGGAGCAGTACTTC
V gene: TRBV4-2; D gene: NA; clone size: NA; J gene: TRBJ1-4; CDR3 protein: CASSPKNRGSGASGKLFF; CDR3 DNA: TGTGCCAGCAGCCCTAAAAATCGGGGCTCCGGGGCGAGTGGAAAACTGTTTTTT
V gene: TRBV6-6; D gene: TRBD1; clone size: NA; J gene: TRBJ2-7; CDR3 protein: CASSTSGQRSSYEQYF; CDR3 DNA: TGTGCCAGCAGCACCTCGGGACAGAGAAGCTCCTACGAGCAGTACTTC
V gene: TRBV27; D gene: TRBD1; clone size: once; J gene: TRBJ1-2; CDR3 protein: CASRHHTGTGGGGDYGYTF; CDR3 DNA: TGTGCCAGCAGGCATCACACCGGGACAGGGGGCGGGGGGGATTATGGCTACACCTTC
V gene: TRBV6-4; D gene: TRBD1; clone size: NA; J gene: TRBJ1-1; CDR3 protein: CASSPTGETTEAFF; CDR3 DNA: TGTGCCAGCAGTCCAACAGGGGAGACCACTGAAGCTTTCTTT
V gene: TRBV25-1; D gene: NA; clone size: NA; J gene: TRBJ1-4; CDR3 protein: CASSESRGPTNEKLFF; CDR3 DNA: TGTGCCAGCAGTGAATCCAGGGGACCAACTAATGAAAAACTGTTTTTT
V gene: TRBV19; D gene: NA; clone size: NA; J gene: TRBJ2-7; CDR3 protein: CASSMWDTSYEQYF; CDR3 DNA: TGTGCCAGTAGTATGTGGGACACCTCCTACGAGCAGTACTTC
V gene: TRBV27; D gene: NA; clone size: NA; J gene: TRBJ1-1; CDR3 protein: CASSSVPGNTEAFF; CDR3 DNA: TGTGCCAGCAGTTCTGTGCCAGGGAACACTGAAGCTTTCTTT
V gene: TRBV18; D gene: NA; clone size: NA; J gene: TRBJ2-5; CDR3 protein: CASSPMDSVETQYF; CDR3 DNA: TGTGCCAGCTCACCAATGGACAGTGTGGAGACCCAGTACTTC
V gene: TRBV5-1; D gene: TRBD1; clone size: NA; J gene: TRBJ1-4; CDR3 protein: CASSLAATGGEKLFF; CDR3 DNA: TGCGCCAGCAGCTTGGCCGCGACAGGGGGTGAAAAACTGTTTTTT
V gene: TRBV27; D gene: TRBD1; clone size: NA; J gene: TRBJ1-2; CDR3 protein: CASRPGQGARYGYTF; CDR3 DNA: TGTGCCAGCAGACCTGGACAGGGGGCCCGCTATGGCTACACCTTC
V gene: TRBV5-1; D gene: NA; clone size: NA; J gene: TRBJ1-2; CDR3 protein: CASSPSGGSYGYTF; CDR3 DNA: TGCGCCAGCAGCCCCTCGGGGGGGTCCTATGGCTACACCTTC
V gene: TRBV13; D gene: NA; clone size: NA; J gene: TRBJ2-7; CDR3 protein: CASSLGASIFEQYF; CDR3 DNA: TGTGCCAGCAGCTTAGGGGCATCCATCTTCGAGCAGTACTTC
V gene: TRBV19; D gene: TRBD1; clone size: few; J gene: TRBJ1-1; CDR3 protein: CASSHRGRHTEAFF; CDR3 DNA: TGTGCCAGTAGCCACAGGGGGAGGCACACTGAAGCTTTCTTT
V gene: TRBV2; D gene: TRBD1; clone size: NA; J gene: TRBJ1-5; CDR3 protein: CASRFRGERSNQPQHF; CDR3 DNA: TGTGCCAGCCGGTTCAGGGGGGAAAGGAGCAATCAGCCCCAGCATTTT
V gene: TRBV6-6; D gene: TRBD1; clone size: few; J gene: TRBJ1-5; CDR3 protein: CASSSSRGQRNQPQHF; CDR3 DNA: TGTGCCAGCAGTTCGTCCCGGGGACAGCGCAATCAGCCCCAGCATTTT
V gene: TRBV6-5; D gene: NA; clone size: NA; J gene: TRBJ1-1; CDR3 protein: CASSYSPTPNTEAFF; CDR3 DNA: TGTGCCAGCAGTTACTCCCCCACACCGAACACTGAAGCTTTCTTT
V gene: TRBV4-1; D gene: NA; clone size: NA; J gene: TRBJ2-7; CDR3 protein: CASSQRERSSYEQYF; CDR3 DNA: TGCGCCAGCAGCCAGAGGGAGAGGAGCTCCTACGAGCAGTACTTC
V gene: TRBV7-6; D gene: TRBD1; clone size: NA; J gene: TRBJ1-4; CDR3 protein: CASSHRGMREKLFF; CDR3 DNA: TGTGCCAGCAGTCACAGGGGGATGCGAGAAAAACTGTTTTTT
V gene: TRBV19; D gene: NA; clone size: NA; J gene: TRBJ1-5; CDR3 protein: CASSAALSPQHF; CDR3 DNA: TGTGCCAGTAGTGCCGCATTGTCGCCCCAGCATTTT
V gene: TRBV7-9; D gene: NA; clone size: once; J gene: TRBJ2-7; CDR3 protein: CASSPPQGTYEQYF; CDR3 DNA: TGTGCCAGCAGCCCTCCACAGGGCACCTACGAGCAGTACTTC
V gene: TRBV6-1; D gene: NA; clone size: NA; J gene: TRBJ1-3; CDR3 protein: CASNLWTWVVNTIYF; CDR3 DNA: TGTGCCAGCAACCTTTGGACGTGGGTAGTAAACACCATATATTTT
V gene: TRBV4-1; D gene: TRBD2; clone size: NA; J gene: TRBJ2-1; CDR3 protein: CASSQGLAGGREQFF; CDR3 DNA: TGCGCCAGCAGCCAGGGACTAGCGGGGGGGCGTGAGCAGTTCTTC
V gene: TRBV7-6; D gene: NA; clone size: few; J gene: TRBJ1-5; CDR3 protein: CASSLVGGQPQHF; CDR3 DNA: TGTGCCAGCAGCTTAGTGGGAGGCCAGCCCCAGCATTTT
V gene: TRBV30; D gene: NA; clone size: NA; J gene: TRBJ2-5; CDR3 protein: CAYRARGLEETQYF; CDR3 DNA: TGTGCCTACCGCGCCCGTGGATTAGAAGAGACCCAGTACTTC
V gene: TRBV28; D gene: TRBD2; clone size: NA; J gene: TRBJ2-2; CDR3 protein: CASSPGTSGVWELFF; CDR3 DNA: TGTGCCAGCAGCCCCGGGACTAGCGGGGTCTGGGAGCTGTTTTTT
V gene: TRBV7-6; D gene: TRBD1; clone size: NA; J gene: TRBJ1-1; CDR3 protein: CASSPEGANTEAFF; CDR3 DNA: TGTGCCAGCAGCCCAGAGGGGGCGAACACTGAAGCTTTCTTT
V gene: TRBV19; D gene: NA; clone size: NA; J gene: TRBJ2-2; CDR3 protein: CASRQTGELFF; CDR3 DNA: TGTGCCAGTAGACAGACCGGGGAGCTGTTTTTT
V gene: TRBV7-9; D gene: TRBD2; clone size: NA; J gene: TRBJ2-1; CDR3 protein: CASSPGLAGWEQFF; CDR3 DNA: TGTGCCAGCAGCCCCGGACTAGCGGGATGGGAGCAGTTCTTC
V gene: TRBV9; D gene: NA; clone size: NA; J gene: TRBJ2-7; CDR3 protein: CASSVATRAPLYEQYF; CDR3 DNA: TGTGCCAGCAGCGTAGCTACTCGGGCTCCTCTCTACGAGCAGTACTTC
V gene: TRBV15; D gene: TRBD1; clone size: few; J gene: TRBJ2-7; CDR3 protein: CATSREQGAAEQYF; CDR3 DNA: TGTGCCACCAGCAGAGAGCAGGGGGCGGCCGAGCAGTACTTC
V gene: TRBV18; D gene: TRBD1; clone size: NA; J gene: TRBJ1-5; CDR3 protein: CASSSLDTGGGNQPQHF; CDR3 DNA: TGTGCCAGCTCAAGCCTGGACACAGGGGGAGGGAATCAGCCCCAGCATTTT
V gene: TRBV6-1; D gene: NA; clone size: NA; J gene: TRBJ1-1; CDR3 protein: CASSERLGENTEAFF; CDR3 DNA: TGTGCCAGCAGTGAAAGGTTGGGGGAGAACACTGAAGCTTTCTTT
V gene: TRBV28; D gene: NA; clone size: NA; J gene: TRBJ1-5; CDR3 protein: CASSPGTLSNQPQHF; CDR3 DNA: TGTGCCAGCAGTCCCGGGACACTTAGCAATCAGCCCCAGCATTTT
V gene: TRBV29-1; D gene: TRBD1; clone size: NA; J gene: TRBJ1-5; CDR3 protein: CSVEMAGGNQPQHF; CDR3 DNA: TGCAGCGTTGAAATGGCAGGGGGAAATCAGCCCCAGCATTTT
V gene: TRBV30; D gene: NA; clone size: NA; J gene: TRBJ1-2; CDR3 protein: CAWSVRPDPAVAPGYTF; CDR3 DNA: TGTGCCTGGAGTGTACGTCCGGACCCAGCTGTTGCACCTGGCTACACCTTC
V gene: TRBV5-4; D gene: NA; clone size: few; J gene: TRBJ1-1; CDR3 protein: CASSTQGKSEAFF; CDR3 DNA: TGTGCCAGCAGCACCCAGGGGAAATCTGAAGCTTTCTTT
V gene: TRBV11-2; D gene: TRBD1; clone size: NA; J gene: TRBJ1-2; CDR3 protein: CASSPRGQVYGYTF; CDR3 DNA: TGTGCCAGCAGCCCCCGGGGACAGGTCTATGGCTACACCTTC
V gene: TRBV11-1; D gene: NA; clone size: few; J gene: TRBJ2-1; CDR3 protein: CASSSIVREQFF; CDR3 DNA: TGTGCCAGCAGCTCGATAGTACGTGAGCAGTTCTTC
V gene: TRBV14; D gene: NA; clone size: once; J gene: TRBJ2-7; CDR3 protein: CASSRDPAYEQYF; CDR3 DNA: TGTGCCAGCAGCCGGGACCCCGCCTACGAGCAGTACTTC
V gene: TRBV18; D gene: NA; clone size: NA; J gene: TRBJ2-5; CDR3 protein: CASSPNGYQETQYF; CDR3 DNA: TGTGCCAGCTCCCCCAACGGATACCAAGAGACCCAGTACTTC
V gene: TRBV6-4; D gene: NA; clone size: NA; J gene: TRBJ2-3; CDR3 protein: CASKVSSSTDTQYF; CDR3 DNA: TGTGCCAGCAAGGTCTCTTCTAGCACAGATACGCAGTATTTT
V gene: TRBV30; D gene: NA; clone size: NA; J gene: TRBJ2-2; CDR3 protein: CAFTPANTGELFF; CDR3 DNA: TGTGCCTTTACACCAGCGAACACCGGGGAGCTGTTTTTT
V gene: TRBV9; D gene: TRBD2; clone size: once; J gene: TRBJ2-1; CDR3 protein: CASSVLAADDEQFF; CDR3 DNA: TGTGCCAGCAGCGTACTAGCGGCGGACGATGAGCAGTTCTTC
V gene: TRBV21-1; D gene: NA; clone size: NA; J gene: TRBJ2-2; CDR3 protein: CASSRENTGELFF; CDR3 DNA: TGTGCCAGCAGCAGGGAAAACACCGGGGAGCTGTTTTTT